The 8 T cell receptor beta chains below come from one sample, sequenced in a study of TIL therapy for anti-PD-1-resistant metastatic lung cancer. The libraries were made with immunoSEQ v3. Generated by immunoSEQ multiplex PCR, the TCRdb table keeps only in-frame clones and is missing some. The sample has roughly 92,000 clones; approximately 65% are singletons. Time point specified: pre-treatment sample, taken before nivolumab and TIL therapy. Tumor tissue came from excised metastases, mostly pleural nodules or supraclavicular lymph nodes. The starting material was tumor tissue, obtained at baseline. The receptor source for this set is a person between 25 and 80 years old with non-small cell lung cancer.

The rearrangement joins TRBV9 to TRBJ2-5; no clear D. The CDR3 sequence is 14 residues long. Trimming took off 3 bases at V and 4 bases at J, with 13 bases between the two ends. CDR1 is SGDLS and CDR2 is YYNGEE in the germline V gene. This chain's CDR3 is CASSAHSERETQYF. The CDR3 nucleotides read TGTGCCAGCAGCGCCCACAGCGAGAGAGAGACCCAGTACTTC. Filled out from reference TRBV9 and TRBJ2-5, the complete variable domain reads DSGVTQTPKHLITATGQRVTLRCSPRSGDLSVYWYQQSLDQGLQFLIQYYNGEERAKGNILERFSAQQFPDLHSELNLSSLELGDSALYFCASSAHSERETQYFGPGTRLLVL.

The chain recombines TRBV7-2 with TRBJ2-3; D is unclear. The germline V gene has CDR1 SGHTA and CDR2 FQGNSA. The CDR3 spans 14 residues. Between the trimmed V and J ends, which lost 5 bases and 0 bases, there was a span of 9 bases. CDR3 sequence: CASSPRLSTDTQYF. CDR3 bases: TGTGCCAGCAGCCCCCGACTCAGCACAGATACGCAGTATTTT.

Only a few counts were recorded for this clone. The J gene is TRBJ2-1, the V gene TRBV4-2; D unresolved. Germline CDR1 and CDR2: LGHNA and YNFKEQ. Trimming removed 4 bases at V and 4 bases at J, with 14 bases between. The CDR3 runs to 15 residues. The CDR3 region is CASSPRQTNYNEQFF. In nucleotides, the CDR3 is TGTGCCAGCAGCCCCCGCCAGACAAATTACAATGAGCAGTTCTTC.

The chain couples TRBV4-1 to TRBJ2-2; D possibly corresponds to TRBD1 (7 bases). The CDR3 is 17 amino acids. V was cut by 3 bases and J by 2 bases, with 16 bases left in between. The germline CDR1 and CDR2 sequences are MGHRA and YSYEKL. This CDR3 reads CASSQGGGTDNTGELFF. Here the CDR3 DNA reads TGCGCCAGCAGCCAGGGGGGTGGGACAGATAACACCGGGGAGCTGTTTTTT.

V and J are TRBV5-1 and TRBJ2-6; perhaps TRBD1 as D (5 bases). Per germline, CDR1 SGHRS and CDR2 YFSETQ. Between the trimmed V and J ends, which lost 5 bases and 2 bases, there was a span of 11 bases. This CDR3 comprises 15 residues. CDR3 nucleotides: TGCGCCAGCAGTACCCAGGGAACTGGGGCCAACGTCCTGACTTTC. This translates into CASSTQGTGANVLTF.

V is TRBV11-2 and J is TRBJ2-6, with TRBD1 as a possible D gene (6 bases). V dropped 2 bases and J dropped 0 bases, with 17 bases sitting between them. This CDR3 region has 19 residues. From germline, CDR1 is SGHAT and CDR2 FQNNGV. In DNA, the CDR3 is TGTGCCAGCAGCTTAAGCCGGGGCAGGGGCTTCTCTGGGGCCAACGTCCTGACTTTC. This encodes CASSLSRGRGFSGANVLTF.

This chain links TRBV4-1 with TRBJ2-1; TRBD1 matches 7 bases. The CDR3 runs 16 residues. Germline V gene sequence: CDR1 MGHRA, CDR2 YSYEKL. The trim removed 1 base at V and 8 bases at J, leaving 11 bases unmatched. The CDR3 nucleotides are TGCGCCAGCAGCCAAGTCACCCGACAGGGATCTTATGAGCAGTTCTTC. It encodes CASSQVTRQGSYEQFF.

The count of this clone is one. This chain links TRBV4-2 with TRBJ2-3; D gene uncertain. The CDR3 has 15 amino acids. CDR1 LGHNA and CDR2 YNFKEQ come from the germline V gene. Trimming shortened V by 1 base and J by 4 bases, and 12 bases separated the two germline ends. The CDR3 region is CASSQAWSLADTQYF. The CDR3 nucleotides are TGTGCCAGCAGCCAAGCTTGGTCACTGGCAGATACGCAGTATTTT.